A selection of T cell receptor beta chains follows, all from one sample in a study of a mutant IDH1 vaccine in newly diagnosed glioma. Their recognized antigens are unknown. Sequencing was performed with immunoSEQ multiplex PCR; in TCRdb, only in-frame clones are kept and a portion is missing. The sample comprises approximately 38,000 clones, approximately 85% of which are singletons, and over 1.5% rests with the top ten. This sample comprised PBMCs, obtained from a glioma patient whose treatment included an IDH1 peptide vaccine. These receptor sequences come from a man aged 35 to 55 with glioma. Each CDR3 is given with its conserved first and last residue. D genes are given only for firm matches. Size is stated for part of the rows, as once, few or many counts, or as a class when the clone is expanded.

few TRBJ2-7 TRBV5-6 NA CASSLVLTGNSYEQYF TGTGCCAGCAGCTTGGTTTTGACGGGGAACTCCTACGAGCAGTACTTC
NA TRBJ2-1 TRBV7-2 TRBD2 CASSLTRLAGVSNEQFF TGTGCCAGCAGCCTCACCAGACTAGCGGGAGTTAGCAATGAGCAGTTCTTC
NA TRBJ2-3 TRBV7-2 TRBD2 CASSSLAGGLDTQYF TGTGCCAGCAGCTCACTAGCGGGAGGCCTGGATACGCAGTATTTT
few TRBJ2-7 TRBV4-3 TRBD1 CASSQAFRGPLSYEQYF TGCGCCAGCAGCCAGGCTTTCAGGGGGCCCCTTTCCTACGAGCAGTACTTC
NA TRBJ2-7 TRBV7-2 TRBD1 CASALDRGGYEQYF TGTGCCAGTGCCCTCGACAGGGGAGGCTACGAGCAGTACTTC
NA TRBJ2-7 TRBV19 NA CASSMLPSSYEQYF TGTGCCAGTAGTATGTTGCCTTCCTCCTACGAGCAGTACTTC
NA TRBJ1-1 TRBV7-3 NA CASRGQGETEAFF TGTGCCAGCAGAGGGCAGGGAGAGACTGAAGCTTTCTTT
NA TRBJ2-7 TRBV5-1 TRBD2 CASMGGAYEQYF TGCGCCAGCATGGGAGGGGCCTACGAGCAGTACTTC
NA TRBJ1-1 TRBV5-4 NA CASSQDSRTLNAFF TGTGCCAGCAGCCAGGACAGCCGAACACTGAACGCTTTCTTT
once TRBJ2-5 TRBV18 TRBD2 CASSLGTSGTRGETQYF TGTGCCAGCTCCCTGGGGACTAGCGGGACGAGGGGAGAGACCCAGTACTTC
NA TRBJ2-5 TRBV15 TRBD2 CATSRDGGGRAGETQYF TGTGCCACCAGCAGAGATGGAGGCGGGAGGGCCGGGGAGACCCAGTACTTC
few TRBJ2-2 TRBV6-5 NA CASSTTGELFF TGTGCCAGCAGTACTACCGGGGAGCTGTTTTTT
NA TRBJ2-1 TRBV19 TRBD1 CASSYWQGAGEQFF TGTGCCAGTAGTTATTGGCAGGGGGCGGGTGAGCAGTTCTTC
NA TRBJ2-3 TRBV9 TRBD2 CASSAGRREGADTQYF TGTGCCAGCAGCGCCGGGCGGCGGGAGGGCGCGGATACGCAGTATTTT
once TRBJ2-7 TRBV6-1 TRBD1 CASSARPGGWPGDYEQYF TGTGCCAGCAGTGCCCGACCAGGGGGATGGCCCGGAGATTACGAGCAGTACTTC
NA TRBJ1-4 TRBV27 TRBD1 CASSGQGLVTNEKLFF TGTGCCAGCAGTGGACAGGGGTTAGTTACTAATGAAAAACTGTTTTTT
NA TRBJ2-1 TRBV5-1 NA CASSLVGRENEQFF TGCGCCAGCAGCTTGGTCGGCCGCGAGAATGAGCAGTTCTTC
NA TRBJ2-5 TRBV7-2 NA CASSLRVLGTQYF TGTGCCAGCAGCTTACGTGTCTTGGGGACCCAGTACTTC
once TRBJ2-1 TRBV29-1 NA CSVVGVGEQFF TGCAGCGTTGTAGGGGTGGGTGAGCAGTTCTTC
NA TRBJ1-5 TRBV7-9 NA CASSYGSNQPQHF TGTGCCAGCAGCTATGGGAGCAATCAGCCCCAGCATTTT
once TRBJ1-2 TRBV6-1 NA CASSESLGATYYGYTF TGTGCCAGCAGTGAAAGTCTTGGCGCCACTTACTATGGCTACACCTTC
few TRBJ1-2 TRBV2 NA CASGQGYTF TGTGCCAGCGGGCAAGGCTACACCTTC
NA TRBJ2-5 TRBV5-5 TRBD2 CASSRIAGGITQETQYF TGTGCCAGCAGCCGAATAGCGGGAGGCATAACCCAAGAGACCCAGTACTTC
NA TRBJ1-2 TRBV7-8 NA CASSLTYSVFADYGYTF TGTGCCAGCAGCTTAACATACTCGGTGTTTGCGGACTATGGCTACACCTTC
NA TRBJ2-7 TRBV28 NA CASRRAYF TGTGCCAGCAGGAGGGCGTACTTC